Sequencing of this TCR beta chain was carried out in a study of glioma-infiltrating T cells. Study at large: Blood libraries targeted about 4- to 11-fold coverage of roughly 920,000 T cells. Study-wide results and caveats: A blood CDR3 motif signature was depleted in highly divergent patients.

Using RNA template, CDR3s of TCR alpha and beta were amplified with iRepertoire arm-PCR. From the multiplex PCR reads, TCRdb called clonotypes with MiXCR, one entry per CDR3 protein. The sample contains 300,000 to 450,000 distinct CDR3 sequences, about 40% of which appear only once. Turning to this clonotype: Its antigen remains unknown.

Trimming stripped 5 bases from V and 8 bases from J, with 15 bases between. The CDR3 runs to 13 residues. The receptor comes from a human donor with low-grade glioma or glioblastoma, undergoing nonglioma brain surgery, or in good health (not recorded which). Sequenced input: glioma tissue, nonneoplastic brain tissue, or PBMCs (not recorded which). V usage is TRBV12-3 or TRBV12-4 and J usage is TRBJ1-2, with unresolved D. CDR3 coding DNA: TGTGCCAGCAGTCCTCCGACACTTCGAGGCTACACCTTC. This codes for CASSPPTLRGYTF.